This TCR beta chain was recorded in a study of CD8 T cells in ankylosing spondylitis. Quantitative molecular-barcoded 5'-RACE generated the TCR beta libraries. TCRdb called the 5' RACE reads again in MiXCR, with one record for every CDR3 protein. The profile shows around 250,000 distinct CDR3 sequences, roughly 18% of them singletons. The study, taken as a whole, reports: Earlier studies detected some motif variants in reactive arthritis synovial fluid and blood. Reportedly, matched ankylosing spondylitis synovial fluid was significantly enriched for disease-linked clones. One TCR beta motif, made up of roughly 8 highly homologous variants, appeared characteristic of ankylosing spondylitis blood.

This clonotype showed up just a few times. Its specificity is not known. This CDR3 contains 12 residues. The ends were cut back, 10 bases at V and 7 bases at J, with 14 bases in the middle. This chain links TRBV12-3 or TRBV12-4 with TRBJ1-5; a possible D gene is TRBD1 (5 bases). The source is a male donor with ankylosing spondylitis or in good health (not recorded which). The specimen was blood, either unsorted or a sorted T cell fraction (not recorded which). The CDR3 sequence: CATSDGAQPQHF. In nucleotides, the CDR3 is TGTGCCACCTCCGATGGGGCGCAGCCCCAGCATTTT.